The following is a TCR beta chain sequence with its context. This entry belongs to a study of Ad26.COV2.S vaccination and SARS-CoV-2 variants. Across the study: A participant enrolled in the COV1001 Ad26.COV2.S trial arm provided the sample.

V was shortened by 0 bases and J by 7 bases, with 15 bases between the two germline ends. Germline CDR1 reads LNHNV; CDR2 reads YYDKDF (reference sequence). The CDR3 spans 16 residues. The sample's treatment: some 20 received Ad26.COV2.S at low or high dose, single or two shots; 5 received placebo; per-sample allocation not given. Material that was analyzed had been drawn on day 63 after the first vaccine or placebo injection. Participants' vaccine, an Ad26 vector, delivered Wuhan-strain SARS-CoV-2 spike. Sequencing was performed with immunoSEQ multiplex PCR; in TCRdb, only in-frame clones are kept and a portion is missing. The data contain roughly 500,000 clones, 70% to 90% of them seen just once; the ten biggest clones take up 13%.

The chain couples TRBV15 to TRBJ2-2; D perhaps matches TRBD2 (5 bases). The receptor comes from a person aged 18-65 years who received the Ad26.COV2.S COVID-19 vaccine or a placebo. The material sequenced was peripheral blood, taken in a trial of Ad26.COV2.S vaccine versus placebo. In nucleotides, the CDR3 is TGTGCCACCAGCAGAGATGTAGGGAGTGGTAGCGGGGAGCTGTTTTTT. It translates to CATSRDVGSGSGELFF.